What follows is one T cell receptor (beta chain) and its context. Its antigen remains unidentified. Since a far larger clone is one base different, this is likely a read error. The time point label of this sample denotes: newly diagnosed GD, antithyroid drugs for less than 3 months. For both TCR sequencing and RNA sequencing, RNA was extracted from PBMCs in TRIzol. Graves' disease was diagnosed according to American Thyroid Association guidelines. The patients came from an endocrinology department in Xi'an, China. From each patient, approximately 10 milliliters of peripheral blood was collected into an EDTA anticoagulant tube. Ficoll Paque Plus density gradient separation was used to isolate PBMCs, and no further T cell sorting was done. RNA quality was checked with an Agilent 2100 Bioanalyzer and agarose gel, and concentration with a NanoDrop 2000. Library creation used multiplex PCR. Sequenced on an Illumina HiSeq 4000. To build TCR beta libraries, CDR3 regions were amplified by Arm-PCR using iRepertoire HTBI primers. Gel purification was performed on PCR products prior to sequencing. For the original study's pipeline: A total of fewer than 65 TRBV and 14 TRBJ segments were identified across samples and were used for gene usage analysis of CDR3 amino acid clonotypes. Filtered high-quality paired reads were merged into contigs using COPE and FqMerger. Contigs were aligned with BLAST to IMGT TRBV, TRBD and TRBJ reference genes, and CDR3 was defined per IMGT. Any clonotype with a frequency above 0.1% was counted as a highly expanded clone. Repertoire diversity was measured by Shannon entropy, and V-J evenness by the Gini coefficient. Public clonotypes were defined as clonotypes shared by more than one individual. TCRdb reprocessed the public reads (quality trimming at Q25 with fastp, clone calling with MiXCR) and kept in-frame beta chains. Here each entry gathers all rows of one CDR3 protein and keeps the most common genes and DNA. The V and J calls reflect TCRdb's pipeline rather than the authors' work. In this sample the table shows some 450,000 distinct CDR3 sequences, 15% to 20% of which occur a single time. Roughly a tenth of the sample rests with the top ten.

The sample belongs to a study of regulatory T cells in long-lasting Graves disease (dated by TCRdb to about 2021). Looking at the study overall: Newly diagnosed Graves' disease patients had taken antithyroid drugs for less than 3 months. A total of about 33 samples underwent TCR sequencing, from some 13 patients with persistent Graves' disease and approximately 20 patients with newly diagnosed Graves' disease. Patients with persistent Graves' disease were compared with patients with newly diagnosed Graves' disease using TCR sequencing and RNA sequencing of peripheral blood. The study was conducted in China and was registered as a clinical trial.

Study-level results and caveats: The authors acknowledged the small sample size as a limitation that may reduce accuracy. Compared with newly diagnosed patients, patients with persistent Graves' disease had lower TCR Shannon entropy and fewer highly expanded clones, which suggests clonal expansion. More public clonotypes were shared among persistent patients (under 3,000) than among newly diagnosed patients (roughly 1,000). Preferential use of TRBV28, TRBJ1-2 and TRBJ2-5 was observed in persistent disease, whereas TRBV20-1 and TRBJ2-1 were favored in newly diagnosed disease. Only the TCR beta chain was sequenced and analyzed. Only peripheral blood was studied, because thyroid tissue, the primary lesion, was inaccessible.

The CDR3 sequence holds 16 residues, the cysteine and phenylalanine included. Only CDR3 DNA is held: 48 bases, read in frame from base 1. Trimming costs V 1 base and J 1 base, and their ends lie 13 bases apart. According to the germline V gene, CDR1 reads SGHNT and CDR2 reads YENEEA. In addition, the sample was reused for a study of T cells in Graves' hyperthyroidism and ophthalmopathy. Taken from the second paper: Stable Graves' hyperthyroidism was defined as the absence of progression to ophthalmopathy over 18 months of follow-up. The hyperthyroidism patients were between 18 and 65 years old and newly diagnosed, with a disease duration of less than 2 months. Any patient with an uncontrolled infection, another autoimmune disease, pregnancy or lactation was excluded. Clinical symptoms, serum thyroxine and TRAb, thyroid ultrasound, and orbital computed tomography formed the basis for the diagnoses. For the first round of RT-PCR on the TCR CDR3, the HTBI primer set was used together with the Qiagen OneStep RT-PCR kit. Blood samples also contained most of the expanded thyroid clonotypes (frequency above 0.001), which suggests that blood repertoires may reflect thyroid immune responses. In cross-validation, a model built on a 13 V-J signature told ophthalmopathy apart from stable hyperthyroidism with approximately 90% sensitivity and 81% to 82% specificity, and in testing the same model reached 80%/75%. In validation, the model predicted progression to ophthalmopathy with 55% to 71% sensitivity and over 72% specificity, a median of 6.5 months before onset. A discovery cohort of about a hundred patients, 43 with Graves' ophthalmopathy and approximately 60 with stable Graves' hyperthyroidism, was used to find distinguishing TCR V-J signatures. Prospective prediction of ophthalmopathy was tested in an independent validation cohort consisting of some 18 hyperthyroidism patients and over 15 patients who later progressed to ophthalmopathy. For training and testing, the roughly 100 patients in the discovery cohort were randomly divided in a 7:3 ratio. In roughly six Graves' hyperthyroidism patients, the study also compared T-cell repertoires from thyroid tissue with T-cell repertoires from blood. Following sampling, methimazole starting at 30 mg daily was given to hyperthyroidism patients, and high-dose intravenous methylprednisolone was given to ophthalmopathy patients. The libraries were constructed in a second round of multiplex PCR and then size-selected and purified. Sequencing of the libraries was done on an Illumina HiSeq2000 using paired-end 100 bp reads. SOAPnuke was used to process the raw data, removing reads that contained adapters or uncalled bases, had a mean Phred below 15, or lacked an exact match to the constant primer or identifier. High-quality paired reads were merged with COPE v1.2.5, and unique nucleotide sequences were defined as clonotypes. Clonotypes were aligned to IMGT TRBV, TRBD and TRBJ reference segments using MiTCR v1.1. Analysis was restricted to V-J combinations with a frequency above 0.0001, which covered roughly 99% of repertoires. The TCS score was defined as F50 (clonal expansion) divided by E x V (chaos), with BLOSUM62-based TCRdist calculated between CDR3 peptides within each V-J. Welch's t-statistics and random forest reduced around 550 V-J features to 10 to 15, which were used in a naive Bayes classifier (R e1071). No statistical method was used to fix the sample size in advance, and group allocation was not hidden from the investigators. The paper reports TCR Vbeta CDR3 sequencing of roughly 140 peripheral blood samples: 40 to 45 ophthalmopathy, 70 to 85 hyperthyroidism and 17 progressor patients.

The sequence derives from a woman in her twenties or thirties with Graves disease. Donor details come from another sample of the same person, matched by shared clones. Recombination joined TRBV11-3 with TRBJ1-1, with no confident D gene call. The input for sequencing was peripheral blood mononuclear cells (PBMCs), taken at new diagnosis, from a patient treated with antithyroid drugs. The CDR3 amino acid sequence is: CASSLGGPRTNTEAFF. The DNA reads as follows: TGTGCCAGCAGCTTAGGTGGGCCGAGAACGAACACTGAAGCTTTCTTT.